Presented here are 14 T cell receptor beta chains from one specimen sequenced in a study of T cell changes during pregnancy in multiple sclerosis. Assay: immunoSEQ multiplex PCR; the TCRdb copy retains only in-frame clones and omits some. The data contain 84,000 or so clones, about 94% of them singletons. Source: peripheral blood, taken in the third trimester of pregnancy. The receptors derive from a female donor with multiple sclerosis, enrolled in a pregnancy study.

This chain uses TRBV11-2 with TRBJ2-1; 12 positions agree with TRBD1. The germline V gene encodes CDR1 SGHAT and CDR2 FQNNGV. V gave up 3 bases and J gave up 8 bases; unmatched junction bases: 5. This CDR3 region has 15 residues. The CDR3 is CASSFGDRGRDEQFF. In DNA, the CDR3 is TGTGCCAGCAGCTTCGGGGACAGGGGGCGGGATGAGCAGTTCTTC.

This sequence joins TRBV2 and TRBJ2-7, with 9 bases lining up with TRBD1. Germline values: CDR1 SNHLY, CDR2 FYNNEI. V was clipped by 5 bases and J by 1 base; unmatched bases: 6. CDR3 size: 15 residues. DNA of the CDR3: TGTGCCAGCAGTAATCCGGGACAGGGTTCCTACGAGCAGTACTTC. This encodes CASSNPGQGSYEQYF.

The rearrangement links TRBV30 to TRBJ2-3; possible D gene TRBD1, 6 bases. The CDR3 contains 14 residues. Trimming removed 2 bases from V and 6 bases from J, with 15 bases in between. From germline, CDR1 is GTSNPN and CDR2 SVGIG (reference sequence). The CDR3 DNA sequence: TGTGCCTGGAGTAGGGGGACGGGCGCGGATACGCAGTATTTT. It specifies CAWSRGTGADTQYF.

This sequence joins TRBV5-4 and TRBJ1-1; D is possibly TRBD1 (5 bases). Germline V gene data show CDR1 as SGHNT and CDR2 as YYREEE (reference sequence). Trimming cost V 4 bases and J 4 bases, with 20 bases left between them. The CDR3 is 16 amino acids. The CDR3 spells CASSPSPGDEATEAFF. CDR3 coding DNA: TGTGCCAGCAGCCCGTCCCCGGGGGATGAGGCCACTGAAGCTTTCTTT.

The chain has TRBV4-1 and TRBJ2-3; 10 bases are shared with TRBD2. Trimming cost V 1 base and J 3 bases; bases outside gene matches: 4. CDR3 length: 16 residues. Per germline, CDR1 MGHRA and CDR2 YSYEKL. The CDR3: CASSQGASGGTDTQYF. CDR3 bases: TGCGCCAGCAGCCAAGGAGCTAGCGGGGGTACAGATACGCAGTATTTT.

This clone was counted a single time. The V call is TRBV10-3, the J call TRBJ1-6; maybe TRBD1 (5 bases). V lost 2 bases and J lost 3, with 8 bases in between. The CDR3 is made up of 15 amino acids. Germline values: CDR1 ENHRY, CDR2 SYGVKD. CDR3 sequence (DNA): TGTGCCATCAGTGAGGCTGACAGCTATAATTCACCCCTCCACTTT. Translating gives CAISEADSYNSPLHF.

V gene TRBV18 combines with J gene TRBJ1-6; 9 bases agree with TRBD1. The trim removed 6 bases at V and 5 bases at J, leaving 5 bases unmatched. Looked up from germline, CDR1 is KGHSH and CDR2 is LQKENI. The CDR3 is 15 amino acids. CDR3 coding DNA: TGTGCCAGCTCTCAAGGACAGGGGAATAATTCACCCCTCCACTTT. Its protein is CASSQGQGNNSPLHF.

The CDR3 reads CASSQERGWNTEAFF. CDR3 in DNA: TGTGCCAGCAGCCAAGAAAGGGGGTGGAACACTGAAGCTTTCTTT. The chain links TRBV14 to TRBJ1-1; D is possibly TRBD1 (6 bases). Germline V gene lookup returns CDR1 SGHDN and CDR2 FVKESK. V was shortened by 0 bases and J by 1 base, with 9 bases between the two germline ends. The CDR3 extends over 15 amino acids.

This clone has just one count. The V call is TRBV2, the J call TRBJ2-7; the match to TRBD1 covers 9 bases. This CDR3 comprises 15 residues. The ends lost 2 bases at V and 7 bases at J; junction bases unmatched: 9. The germline V gene encodes CDR1 SNHLY and CDR2 FYNNEI. CDR3 in amino acids: CASSERDRVVGEQYF. In DNA, the CDR3 is TGTGCCAGCAGTGAACGGGACAGGGTAGTAGGGGAGCAGTACTTC.

In DNA form, the CDR3 reads TGTGCCAGCAGCTTACAGTCCAGCGGCACAGATACGCAGTATTTT. Encoded protein: CASSLQSSGTDTQYF. This sequence joins TRBV7-2 and TRBJ2-3; D remains ambiguous. With 2 bases removed from V and 1 base from J, the gap between germline ends came to 10 bases. The germline gives CDR1 SGHTA, CDR2 FQGNSA. The CDR3 covers 15 residues.

The chain has TRBV25-1 and TRBJ1-2, with TRBD1 matching 11 bases. This CDR3 has 14 residues. Germline CDR1 and CDR2: MGHDK and SYGVNS. Trimming took 5 bases from V and 8 from J; bases not matched to a gene: 7. The CDR3 loop is CASSSTGTGGGYTF. The CDR3 bases are TGTGCCAGCAGTTCAACCGGGACAGGGGGAGGCTACACCTTC.

The J gene is TRBJ2-5, the V gene TRBV5-1, with D maybe TRBD2 (5 bases). The germline gives CDR1 SGHRS, CDR2 YFSETQ. V shed 2 bases and J shed 5 bases, with 16 bases lying between them. This CDR3 contains 15 residues. In nucleotides, the CDR3 is TGCGCCAGCAGCTTCGGGGTGGGAGTTGGGGAGACCCAGTACTTC. It is translated as CASSFGVGVGETQYF.

This clone was detected once. The chain employs TRBV4-1 and TRBJ2-7, with D perhaps matching TRBD1 (5 bases). The CDR3 totals 15 residues. Germline CDR1 is MGHRA and CDR2 is YSYEKL. Trimming removed 3 bases from V and 0 bases from J, with 12 bases in between. The CDR3: CASSQVDSTSYEQYF. CDR3 coding DNA: TGCGCCAGCAGCCAGGTCGACAGTACCTCCTACGAGCAGTACTTC.

The chain uses TRBV29-1 and TRBJ1-1; the match to TRBD1 covers 8 bases. The CDR3 loop spans 14 amino acids. V lost 4 bases and J lost 1; bases outside the gene matches: 5. Germline CDR1 SQVTM, CDR2 ANQGSEA. CDR3 DNA: TGCAGCGTTGGATCCGGGACAGGGAACACTGAAGCTTTCTTT. Its translation: CSVGSGTGNTEAFF. Variable domain in full (rest from reference TRBV29-1 and TRBJ1-1): SAVISQKPSRDICQRGTSLTIQCQVDSQVTMMFWYRQQPGQSLTLIATANQGSEATYESGFVIDKFPISRPNLTFSTLTVSNMSPEDSSIYLCSVGSGTGNTEAFFGQGTRLTVV.